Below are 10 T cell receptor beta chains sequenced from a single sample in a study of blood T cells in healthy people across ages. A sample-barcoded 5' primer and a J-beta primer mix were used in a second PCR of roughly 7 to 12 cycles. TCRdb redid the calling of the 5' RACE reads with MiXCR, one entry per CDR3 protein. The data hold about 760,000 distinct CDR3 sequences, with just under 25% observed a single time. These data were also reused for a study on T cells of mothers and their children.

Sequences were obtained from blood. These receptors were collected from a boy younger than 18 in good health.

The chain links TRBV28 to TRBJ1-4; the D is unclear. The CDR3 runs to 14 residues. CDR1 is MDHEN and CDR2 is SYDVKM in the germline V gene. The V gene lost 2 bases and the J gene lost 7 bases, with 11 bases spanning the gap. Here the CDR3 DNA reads TGTGCCAGCAGTTTACCAGCCAAGCCTGAAAAACTGTTTTTT. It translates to CASSLPAKPEKLFF.

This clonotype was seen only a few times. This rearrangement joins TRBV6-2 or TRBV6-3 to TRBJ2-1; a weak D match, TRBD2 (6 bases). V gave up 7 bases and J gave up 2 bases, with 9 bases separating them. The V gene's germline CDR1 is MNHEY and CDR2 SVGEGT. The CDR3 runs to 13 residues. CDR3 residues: CASTTGAYNEQFF. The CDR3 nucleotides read TGTGCCAGCACGACGGGGGCCTACAATGAGCAGTTCTTC.

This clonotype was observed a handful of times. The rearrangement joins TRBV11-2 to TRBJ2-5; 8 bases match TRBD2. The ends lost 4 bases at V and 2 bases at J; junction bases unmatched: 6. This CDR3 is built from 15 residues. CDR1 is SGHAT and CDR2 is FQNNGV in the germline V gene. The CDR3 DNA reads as TGTGCCAGCAGCTGGAGCGGGGGCTATCAAGAGACCCAGTACTTC. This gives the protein CASSWSGGYQETQYF.

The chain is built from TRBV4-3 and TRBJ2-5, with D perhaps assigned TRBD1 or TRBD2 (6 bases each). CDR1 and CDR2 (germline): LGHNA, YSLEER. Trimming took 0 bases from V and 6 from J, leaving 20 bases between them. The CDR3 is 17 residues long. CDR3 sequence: CASSQEPPGAGLKTQYF. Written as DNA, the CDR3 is TGCGCCAGCAGCCAAGAACCACCGGGGGCCGGGTTGAAGACCCAGTACTTC.

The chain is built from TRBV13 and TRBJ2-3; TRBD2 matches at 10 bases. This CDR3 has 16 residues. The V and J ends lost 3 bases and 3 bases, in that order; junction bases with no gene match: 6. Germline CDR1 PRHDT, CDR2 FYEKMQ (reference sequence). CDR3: CASSFFSGRPTDTQYF. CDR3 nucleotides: TGTGCCAGCAGCTTCTTTAGCGGGAGGCCAACAGATACGCAGTATTTT.

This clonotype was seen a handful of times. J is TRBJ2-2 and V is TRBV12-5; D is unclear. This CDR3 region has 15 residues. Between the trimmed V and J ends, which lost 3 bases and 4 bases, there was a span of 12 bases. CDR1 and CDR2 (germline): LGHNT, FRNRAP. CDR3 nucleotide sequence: TGTGCTAGTGGTTTCCCGGGTCAGGTCACCGGGGAGCTGTTTTTT. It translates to CASGFPGQVTGELFF.

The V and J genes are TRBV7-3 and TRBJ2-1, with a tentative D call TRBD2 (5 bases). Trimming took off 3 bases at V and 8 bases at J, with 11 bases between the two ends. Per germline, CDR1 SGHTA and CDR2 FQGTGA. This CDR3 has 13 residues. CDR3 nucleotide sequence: TGTGCCAGCAGCTTTGGGCGGGCCTATGAGCAGTTCTTC. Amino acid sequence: CASSFGRAYEQFF.

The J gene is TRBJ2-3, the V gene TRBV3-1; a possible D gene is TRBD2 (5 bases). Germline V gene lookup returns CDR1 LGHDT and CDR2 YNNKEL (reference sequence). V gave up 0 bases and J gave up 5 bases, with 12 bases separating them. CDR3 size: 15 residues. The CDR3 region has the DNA TGTGCCAGCAGCCAAGACCCCGGGATTATAGATACGCAGTATTTT. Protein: CASSQDPGIIDTQYF.

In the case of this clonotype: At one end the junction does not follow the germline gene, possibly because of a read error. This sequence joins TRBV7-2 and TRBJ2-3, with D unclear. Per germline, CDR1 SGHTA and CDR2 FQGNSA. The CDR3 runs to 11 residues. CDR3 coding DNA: TGTGCCACCAGCTCCATAGATACGCAGTATTTT. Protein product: CATSSIDTQYF.

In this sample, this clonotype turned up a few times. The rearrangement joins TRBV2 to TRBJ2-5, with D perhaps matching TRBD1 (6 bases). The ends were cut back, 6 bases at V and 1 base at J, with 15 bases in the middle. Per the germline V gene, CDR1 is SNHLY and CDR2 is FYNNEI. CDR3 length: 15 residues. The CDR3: CASRTPQGLQETQYF. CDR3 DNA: TGTGCCAGCAGGACGCCACAGGGTCTCCAAGAGACCCAGTACTTC.